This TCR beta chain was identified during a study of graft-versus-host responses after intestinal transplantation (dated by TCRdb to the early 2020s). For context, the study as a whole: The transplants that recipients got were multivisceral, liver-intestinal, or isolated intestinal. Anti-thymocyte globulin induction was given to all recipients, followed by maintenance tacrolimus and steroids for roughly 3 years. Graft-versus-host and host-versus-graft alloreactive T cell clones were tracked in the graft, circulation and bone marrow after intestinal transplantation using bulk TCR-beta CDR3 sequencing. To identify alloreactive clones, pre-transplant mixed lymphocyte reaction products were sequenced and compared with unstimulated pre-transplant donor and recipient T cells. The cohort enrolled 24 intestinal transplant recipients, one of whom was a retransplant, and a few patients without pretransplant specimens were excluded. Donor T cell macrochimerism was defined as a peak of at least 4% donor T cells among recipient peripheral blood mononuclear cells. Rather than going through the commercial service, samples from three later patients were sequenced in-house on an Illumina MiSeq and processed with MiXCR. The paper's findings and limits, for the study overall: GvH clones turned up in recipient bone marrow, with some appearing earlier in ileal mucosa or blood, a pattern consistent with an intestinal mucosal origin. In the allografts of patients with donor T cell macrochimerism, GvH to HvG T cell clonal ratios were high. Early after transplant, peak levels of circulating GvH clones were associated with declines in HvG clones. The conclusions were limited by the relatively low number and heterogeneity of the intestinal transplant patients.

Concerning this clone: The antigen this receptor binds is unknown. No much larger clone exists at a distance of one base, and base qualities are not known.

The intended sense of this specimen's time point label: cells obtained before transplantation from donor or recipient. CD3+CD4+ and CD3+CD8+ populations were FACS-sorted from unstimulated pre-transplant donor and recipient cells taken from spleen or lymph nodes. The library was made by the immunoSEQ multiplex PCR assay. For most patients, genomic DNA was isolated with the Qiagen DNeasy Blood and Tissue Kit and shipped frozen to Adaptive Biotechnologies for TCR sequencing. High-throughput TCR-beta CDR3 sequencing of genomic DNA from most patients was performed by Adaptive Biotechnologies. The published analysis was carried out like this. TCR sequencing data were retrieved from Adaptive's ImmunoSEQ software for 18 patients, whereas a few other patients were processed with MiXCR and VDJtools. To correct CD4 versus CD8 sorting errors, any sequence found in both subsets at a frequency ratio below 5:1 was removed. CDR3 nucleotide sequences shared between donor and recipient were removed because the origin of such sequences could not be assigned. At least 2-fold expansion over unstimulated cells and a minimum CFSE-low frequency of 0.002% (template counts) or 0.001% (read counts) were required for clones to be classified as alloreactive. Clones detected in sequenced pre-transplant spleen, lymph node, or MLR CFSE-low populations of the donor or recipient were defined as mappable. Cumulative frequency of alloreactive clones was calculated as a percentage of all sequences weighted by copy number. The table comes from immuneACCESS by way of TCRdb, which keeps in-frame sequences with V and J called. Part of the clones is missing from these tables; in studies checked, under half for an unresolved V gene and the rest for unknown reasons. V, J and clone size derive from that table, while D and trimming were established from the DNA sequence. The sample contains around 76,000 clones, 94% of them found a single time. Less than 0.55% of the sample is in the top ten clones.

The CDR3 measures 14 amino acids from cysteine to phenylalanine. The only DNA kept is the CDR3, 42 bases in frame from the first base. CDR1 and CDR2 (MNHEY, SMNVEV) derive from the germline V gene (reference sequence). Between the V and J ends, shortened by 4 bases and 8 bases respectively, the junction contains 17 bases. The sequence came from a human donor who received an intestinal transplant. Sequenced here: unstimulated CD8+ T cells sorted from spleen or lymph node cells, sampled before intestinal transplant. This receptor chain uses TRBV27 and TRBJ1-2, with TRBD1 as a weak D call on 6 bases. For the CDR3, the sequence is CASSSGPKGDGYTF. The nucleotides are TGTGCCAGCAGTTCCGGGCCTAAGGGGGACGGCTACACCTTC.